A selection of T cell receptor beta chains follows, all from one sample in a study of radiotherapy plus CTLA-4 blockade in lung cancer. The method was immunoSEQ multiplex PCR; TCRdb's version includes in-frame clones alone and lacks a portion of them. The sample has some 60,000 clones, over 70% seen once. The sample in question was peripheral blood, obtained from a patient treated with radiotherapy plus ipilimumab. Source of these receptors: a human donor with non-small cell lung cancer who had a partial response to radiotherapy plus ipilimumab. Both conserved end residues are part of each CDR3. Each record gives: J gene, clone size, V gene, D gene, CDR3 DNA, CDR3 protein. The D gene is left open where the match is weak. Some rows have no size entry. The others give once, few or many, or a class for an expanded clone.

j_call: TRBJ2-5; clone_size: .; v_call: TRBV5-6; d_call: TRBD1; cdr3_nt: TGTGCCAGCAGCTCCCGGACAGGGTGGGGGGAGACCCAGTACTTC; cdr3_aa: CASSSRTGWGETQYF
j_call: TRBJ2-1; clone_size: .; v_call: TRBV28; d_call: .; cdr3_nt: TGTGCCGGCCGCACAGGGTCCAATGAGCAGTTCTTC; cdr3_aa: CAGRTGSNEQFF
j_call: TRBJ1-1; clone_size: few; v_call: TRBV28; d_call: TRBD1; cdr3_nt: TGTGCCAGCAGTGGTGACAGGGCACACATGAACACTGAAGCTTTCTTT; cdr3_aa: CASSGDRAHMNTEAFF
j_call: TRBJ2-7; clone_size: .; v_call: TRBV11-2; d_call: .; cdr3_nt: TGTGCCAGCAGCCCCCCCGGCTACGAGCAGTACTTC; cdr3_aa: CASSPPGYEQYF
j_call: TRBJ2-7; clone_size: .; v_call: TRBV30; d_call: .; cdr3_nt: TGTGCCTGGAGTGTACAGGACGAGCAGTACTTC; cdr3_aa: CAWSVQDEQYF
j_call: TRBJ1-1; clone_size: .; v_call: TRBV7-3; d_call: .; cdr3_nt: TGTGCCAGCAGCTTTGGCAGGAACACTGAAGCTTTCTTT; cdr3_aa: CASSFGRNTEAFF
j_call: TRBJ2-1; clone_size: few; v_call: TRBV5-5; d_call: TRBD2; cdr3_nt: TGTGCCACCACCCAGGGTGGGGCTAGCGGGGGGTTCAGCAATGAGCAGTTCTTC; cdr3_aa: CATTQGGASGGFSNEQFF
j_call: TRBJ1-5; clone_size: .; v_call: TRBV19; d_call: .; cdr3_nt: TGTGCCAGTAGTACAACAGGGCCTGGCAATCAGCCCCAGCATTTT; cdr3_aa: CASSTTGPGNQPQHF
j_call: TRBJ1-2; clone_size: .; v_call: TRBV10-3; d_call: TRBD1; cdr3_nt: TGTGCCAACGGACAGGGGGCCGATACGCCTTATGGCTACACCTTC; cdr3_aa: CANGQGADTPYGYTF
j_call: TRBJ1-6; clone_size: .; v_call: TRBV5-6; d_call: TRBD1; cdr3_nt: TGTGCCAGCAGCCCGGTGATAAGTACGGGACAGGGAGATTCACCCCTCCACTTT; cdr3_aa: CASSPVISTGQGDSPLHF
j_call: TRBJ2-2; clone_size: .; v_call: TRBV7-2; d_call: .; cdr3_nt: TGTGCCAGCAGCTTAGAATTCGGCGGAAACACCGGGGAGCTGTTTTTT; cdr3_aa: CASSLEFGGNTGELFF
j_call: TRBJ1-6; clone_size: .; v_call: TRBV27; d_call: .; cdr3_nt: TGTGCCAGCAGTTACACAGGGATCTATAATTCACCCCTCCACTTT; cdr3_aa: CASSYTGIYNSPLHF
j_call: TRBJ2-7; clone_size: .; v_call: TRBV5-6; d_call: TRBD1; cdr3_nt: TGTGCCAGCAGCCCCGACAGGGCCTCCTACGAGCAGTACTTC; cdr3_aa: CASSPDRASYEQYF
j_call: TRBJ2-5; clone_size: .; v_call: TRBV2; d_call: .; cdr3_nt: TGTGCCAGCAGGCCGCTTTATCAGGAGACCCAGTACTTC; cdr3_aa: CASRPLYQETQYF
j_call: TRBJ2-5; clone_size: .; v_call: TRBV19; d_call: TRBD1; cdr3_nt: TGTGCCAGTAGGCCTTTCGGGACAGGGGACCCGGAGACCCAGTACTTC; cdr3_aa: CASRPFGTGDPETQYF
j_call: TRBJ1-1; clone_size: .; v_call: TRBV28; d_call: TRBD1; cdr3_nt: TGTGCCAGCAGTTCGGGACAGACGACAAACACTGAAGCTTTCTTT; cdr3_aa: CASSSGQTTNTEAFF
j_call: TRBJ2-3; clone_size: once; v_call: TRBV6-5; d_call: TRBD1; cdr3_nt: TGTGCCAGCAGTTACGCCGGGACAGCGATAGATACGCAGTATTTT; cdr3_aa: CASSYAGTAIDTQYF
j_call: TRBJ1-3; clone_size: .; v_call: TRBV9; d_call: .; cdr3_nt: TGTGCCAGCAGCTCGCCCCTTGGGGGGGAAGGCTCTGGAAACACCATATATTTT; cdr3_aa: CASSSPLGGEGSGNTIYF
j_call: TRBJ2-2; clone_size: .; v_call: TRBV15; d_call: .; cdr3_nt: TGTGCCACCAGCAGAGATACAGGGCCTAGCGGGGAGCTGTTTTTT; cdr3_aa: CATSRDTGPSGELFF
j_call: TRBJ2-4; clone_size: .; v_call: TRBV19; d_call: .; cdr3_nt: TGTGCCAGTAGTATAAGTTTAGGGGGGGTTAAAAACATTCAGTACTTC; cdr3_aa: CASSISLGGVKNIQYF
j_call: TRBJ1-1; clone_size: .; v_call: TRBV5-1; d_call: .; cdr3_nt: TGCGCCAGCAGCTTGGAAGTAGCGGGGCGGACTGAAGCTTTCTTT; cdr3_aa: CASSLEVAGRTEAFF
j_call: TRBJ2-1; clone_size: .; v_call: TRBV9; d_call: .; cdr3_nt: TGTGCCAGCAGCGTCCGCAGTTCCTCCTACAATGAGCAGTTCTTC; cdr3_aa: CASSVRSSSYNEQFF
j_call: TRBJ1-1; clone_size: .; v_call: TRBV7-9; d_call: .; cdr3_nt: TGTGCCAGCAGCTTAGGAAGGGGCCTACAGGGAGACACTGAAGCTTTCTTT; cdr3_aa: CASSLGRGLQGDTEAFF
j_call: TRBJ2-1; clone_size: many; v_call: TRBV5-4; d_call: .; cdr3_nt: TGTGCCAGCAGCTTGTCTGTCAATGAGCAGTTCTTC; cdr3_aa: CASSLSVNEQFF